The T cell receptor (beta chain) under discussion was sequenced for a study of post-analysis software for immune sequencing data. Whole-study findings and limits: There were a few TRBV segments more frequent in patients than controls, and TRBV5-6, TRBV5-1 and TRBV20-1 were among them. Among multiple sclerosis patients, normalized Chao1 diversity was significantly below that of controls.

The V gene lost 4 bases and the J gene lost 6 bases, with 10 bases spanning the gap. The germline V gene encodes CDR1 SGHDN and CDR2 FVKESK. The CDR3 loop spans 12 amino acids. This clonotype has a handful of counts. Its cognate antigen is unknown. Unique-molecular-identifier-tagged TCR beta cDNA libraries were used. In TCRdb, the PCR reads were re-called with MiXCR into one record per CDR3 protein. The sample yields a few hundred thousand distinct CDR3 sequences, about a third seen once. J is TRBJ2-7 and V is TRBV14; D might be TRBD1 or TRBD2, each matching 6 bases. This clonotype originated in a girl between 5 and 17 years old with multiple sclerosis. The sequenced sample consisted of blood. The DNA for the CDR3 is TGTGCCAGCAGCCCGGGGGCCCGCGAGCAGTACTTC. Amino acid sequence: CASSPGAREQYF.